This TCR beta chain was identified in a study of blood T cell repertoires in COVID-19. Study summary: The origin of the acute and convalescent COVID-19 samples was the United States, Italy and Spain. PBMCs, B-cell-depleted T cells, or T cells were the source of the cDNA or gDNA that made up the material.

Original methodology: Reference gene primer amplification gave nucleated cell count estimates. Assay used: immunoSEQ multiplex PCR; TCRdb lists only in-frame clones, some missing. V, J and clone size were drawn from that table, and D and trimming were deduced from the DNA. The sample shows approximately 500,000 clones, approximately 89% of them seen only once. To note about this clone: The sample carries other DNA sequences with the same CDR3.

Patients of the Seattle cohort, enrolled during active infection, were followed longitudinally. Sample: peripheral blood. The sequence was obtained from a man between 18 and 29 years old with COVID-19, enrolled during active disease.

DNA for the CDR3: TGTGCCAGCTCACCGGGACAGGGGCCGAACACTGAAGCTTTCTTT. Translating gives CASSPGQGPNTEAFF. The chain joins TRBV18 to TRBJ1-1; 10 bases map to TRBD1. CDR3 length: 15 amino acids. Germline V CDR1 and CDR2: KGHSH, LQKENI. Trimming at V came to 3 bases and at J to 1 base, leaving 2 bases not matched to a gene.